The rows below give T cell receptor beta chains drawn from one sample of a study of cytomegalovirus exposure and HLA in healthy donors. Assay: immunoSEQ multiplex PCR; the TCRdb copy retains only in-frame clones and omits some. The sample consists of over 55,000 clones, roughly 83% of them appearing once. Material: PBMCs. The receptor set was obtained from a man aged 40-49 years in good health and CMV-seronegative. The CDR3 runs from the conserved cysteine through the conserved F or W. The order of the fields is J gene, clone size, D gene, V gene, CDR3 DNA, CDR3 protein. A D gene is named only where the DNA matches it firmly. Clone size appears in some rows only: once, few, many, or a class for an expanded clone.

>TRBJ1-5|.|.|TRBV30
TGTGCCTGGAGTCGGGGGTCTGGTCAGCCCCAGCATTTT
CAWSRGSGQPQHF
>TRBJ1-1|.|.|TRBV7-6
TGTGCCAGCACCCCGGGACAAACCTGGACTGAAGCTTTCTTT
CASTPGQTWTEAFF
>TRBJ1-1|.|.|TRBV7-8
TGTGCCAGCAGCATAACAGAGTTCGCTGAAGCTTTCTTT
CASSITEFAEAFF
>TRBJ2-3|once|.|TRBV29-1
TGCAGCGTTGAGGGGAGGAACACAGATACGCAGTATTTT
CSVEGRNTDTQYF
>TRBJ1-5|once|.|TRBV5-5
TGTGCCAGCAGCTGGGACTTTGGGATCCAGCCCCAGCATTTT
CASSWDFGIQPQHF
>TRBJ2-2|.|TRBD1|TRBV7-2
TGTGCCAGCAGCAGAACCGGGACAGCGAACACCGGGGAGCTGTTTTTT
CASSRTGTANTGELFF
>TRBJ1-1|few|.|TRBV30
TGTGCCTGGAGCCCAGATATGAACACTGAAGCTTTCTTT
CAWSPDMNTEAFF
>TRBJ2-4|.|.|TRBV6-1
TGTGCCAGCAGGTCGGGCACAGGAAAAAACATTCAGTACTTC
CASRSGTGKNIQYF
>TRBJ2-3|.|.|TRBV11-2
TGTGCCAGCGGAGACCAGGGGCTTACAGATACGCAGTATTTT
CASGDQGLTDTQYF
>TRBJ2-6|.|TRBD1|TRBV5-6
TGTGCCAGAGGACAGGGGTCTGGGGCCAACGTCCTGACTTTC
CARGQGSGANVLTF
>TRBJ1-2|.|TRBD1|TRBV5-4
TGTGCCAGCAGCTTGGTGGGGGGCTTCTGGCAGGGGGCCGGCTACACCTTC
CASSLVGGFWQGAGYTF
>TRBJ1-6|.|.|TRBV9
TGTGCCAGCAGCGTAGCTTACCGGTCACCCCTCCACTTT
CASSVAYRSPLHF
>TRBJ1-4|.|.|TRBV15
TGTGCCACCAGCAGAGGGACAGACAAAAATGAAAAACTGTTTTTT
CATSRGTDKNEKLFF
>TRBJ2-3|.|TRBD2|TRBV7-8
TGTGCCAGCAGCTTAGTCGGTAGCGGGGGAGCAGATACGCAGTATTTT
CASSLVGSGGADTQYF
>TRBJ1-1|.|.|TRBV6-4
TGTGCCAGCAGTGCTGGGGACACCAGCACTGAAGCTTTCTTT
CASSAGDTSTEAFF
>TRBJ2-3|.|.|TRBV7-9
TGTGCCAGCAGCCAGAAGACAGGCCCCGTGGGTACGCAGTATTTT
CASSQKTGPVGTQYF
>TRBJ1-5|.|.|TRBV19
TGTGCCAGTAGCGAAACAGCCCCTTATAGCAATCAGCCCCAGCATTTT
CASSETAPYSNQPQHF
>TRBJ2-2|.|.|TRBV6-6
TGTGCCAGCAGTTACTTTGGCCAGGATTCCGGGGAGCTGTTTTTT
CASSYFGQDSGELFF
>TRBJ1-2|once|TRBD1|TRBV10-3
TGTGCCATCAGTGCGCCGGGACAGGACTATTATGGCTACACCTTC
CAISAPGQDYYGYTF
>TRBJ1-2|.|.|TRBV30
TGTGCCTGGATGCAGGGTCGATATGGCTACACCTTC
CAWMQGRYGYTF
>TRBJ1-1|.|.|TRBV19
TGTGCCAGTAGTATTGGGGGGGCTGACACTGAAGCTTTCTTT
CASSIGGADTEAFF
>TRBJ2-7|.|TRBD1|TRBV18
TGTGCCAGCTCTCTAAGGGGGCTCGAGCAGTACTTC
CASSLRGLEQYF
>TRBJ2-2|.|.|TRBV6-5
TGTGCCAGCACCCGAGGGGGGGCCGACACCGGGGAGCTGTTTTTT
CASTRGGADTGELFF
>TRBJ2-1|.|TRBD1|TRBV18
TGTGCCAGCTCACCAAAGACAGGGGGCTCCTACAATGAGCAGTTCTTC
CASSPKTGGSYNEQFF
>TRBJ1-2|.|TRBD1|TRBV4-1
TGCGCCAGCAGCCAGGAGACAGGGACTAACTATGGCTACACCTTC
CASSQETGTNYGYTF
>TRBJ2-3|once|.|TRBV15
TGTGCCACCAGCAGAAGACTCACAGATACGCAGTATTTT
CATSRRLTDTQYF
>TRBJ1-2|once|TRBD1|TRBV15
TGTGCCACCAGCAGAGGGGGACAGGGGTTCTATGGCTACACCTTC
CATSRGGQGFYGYTF
>TRBJ2-2|.|TRBD2|TRBV7-3
TGTGCCAGCAGCCCCACAGGACTAGCGGGGGTGTATAGCACCGGGGAGCTGTTTTTT
CASSPTGLAGVYSTGELFF
>TRBJ1-2|.|.|TRBV7-2
TGTGCCAGCAGCTTAGGGCAGGGAGGTAGTGGCTACACCTTC
CASSLGQGGSGYTF
>TRBJ2-5|.|TRBD2|TRBV6-5
TGTGCCAGCAGTCGAGCGGGGACTCAAGAGACCCAGTACTTC
CASSRAGTQETQYF
>TRBJ1-6|.|TRBD1|TRBV6-5
TGTGCCAGCAGCCGAGGACAGGGGACTCCACCCCTCCACTTT
CASSRGQGTPPLHF
>TRBJ2-2|.|.|TRBV20-1
TGCAGTGCTATGAGGGCCGGGGAGCTGTTTTTT
CSAMRAGELFF
>TRBJ2-3|few|TRBD1|TRBV23-1
TGCGCCAGCAGTCAATTGATGTCCCGGGACAGGGAGCCTTCAACTACAGATACGCAGTATTTT
CASSQLMSRDREPSTTDTQYF
>TRBJ2-5|.|TRBD1|TRBV7-2
TGTGCCAGCAGCTTCCAGGGACAGGGAATCCAAGAGACCCAGTACTTC
CASSFQGQGIQETQYF
>TRBJ2-7|.|TRBD1|TRBV18
TGTGCCAGCTCACCCCCAGGGACAGGGAGCAGTGGCGAGCAGTACTTC
CASSPPGTGSSGEQYF
>TRBJ1-5|.|TRBD1|TRBV2
TGTGCCAGCAGTGTTGCCACAGGGGTTAGCAATCAGCCCCAGCATTTT
CASSVATGVSNQPQHF
>TRBJ1-2|.|TRBD1|TRBV2
TGTGCCAGCAGGCAAACGACCGGGACAGGAGGAACCTATGGCTACACCTTC
CASRQTTGTGGTYGYTF
>TRBJ1-1|.|.|TRBV6-5
TGTGCCAGCAGTTACGTGGCAGGGAGGGGTGAGGTGGAAGCTTTCTTT
CASSYVAGRGEVEAFF
>TRBJ1-3|.|.|TRBV30
TGTGCCTGGAGTGGGAGCTCTGGAAACACCATATATTTT
CAWSGSSGNTIYF
>TRBJ2-5|.|.|TRBV30
TGTGCCTGGAGTGTACGGTCCGAGACCCAGTACTTC
CAWSVRSETQYF
>TRBJ1-1|.|.|TRBV5-1
TGCGCCAGCAGCTTGGCCCTCCATGGTCAGGGTGCGATGACTGAAGCTTTCTTT
CASSLALHGQGAMTEAFF
>TRBJ1-6|.|.|TRBV19
TGTGCCAGTAGTAAATTCCCAGGGGAGAGCTCCTATAATTCACCCCTCCACTTT
CASSKFPGESSYNSPLHF
>TRBJ1-1|few|TRBD1|TRBV5-6
TGTGCCAGCAGCGGCCGGGACAGGGGGCTTACTGAAGCTTTCTTT
CASSGRDRGLTEAFF
>TRBJ1-2|.|.|TRBV10-3
TGTGCCATCACCCTGGGGGGAACCTATGGCTACACCTTC
CAITLGGTYGYTF
>TRBJ1-5|once|.|TRBV30
TGTGCCTGTGGGGCGGGGAATCAGCCCCAGCATTTT
CACGAGNQPQHF
>TRBJ1-1|.|.|TRBV29-1
TGCAGCGCCCGAAGGACAACGAACACTGAAGCTTTCTTT
CSARRTTNTEAFF
>TRBJ2-1|.|.|TRBV7-9
TGTTCCAGCAGCTTAGTACAGAATGAGCAGTTCTTC
CSSSLVQNEQFF
>TRBJ1-2|.|.|TRBV21-1
TGTGCCAGCTTCTGCGGACAGCCAGGCTACACCTTC
CASFCGQPGYTF
>TRBJ1-1|few|.|TRBV6-4
TGTGCCAGCAGTGAAGCTCAGGGTACTGAAGCTTTCTTT
CASSEAQGTEAFF
>TRBJ2-5|.|TRBD1|TRBV7-6
TGTGCCAGCACCACAGGGGGGAGGTTCGGAGAGACCCAGTACTTC
CASTTGGRFGETQYF